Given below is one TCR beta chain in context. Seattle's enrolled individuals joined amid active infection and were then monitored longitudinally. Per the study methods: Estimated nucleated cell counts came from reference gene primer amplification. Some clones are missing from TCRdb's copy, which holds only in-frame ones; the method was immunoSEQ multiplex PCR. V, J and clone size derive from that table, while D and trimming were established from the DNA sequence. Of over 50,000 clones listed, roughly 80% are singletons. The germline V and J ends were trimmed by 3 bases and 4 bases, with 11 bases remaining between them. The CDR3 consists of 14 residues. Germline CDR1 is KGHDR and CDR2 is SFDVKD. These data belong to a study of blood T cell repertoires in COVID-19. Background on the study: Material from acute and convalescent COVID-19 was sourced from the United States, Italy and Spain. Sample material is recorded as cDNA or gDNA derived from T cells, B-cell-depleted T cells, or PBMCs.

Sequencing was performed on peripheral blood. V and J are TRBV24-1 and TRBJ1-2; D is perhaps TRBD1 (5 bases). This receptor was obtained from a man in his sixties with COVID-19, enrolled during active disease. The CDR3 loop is CATSDPTVIYGYTF. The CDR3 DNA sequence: TGTGCCACCAGTGATCCGACAGTGATCTATGGCTACACCTTC.